What follows are 26 T cell receptor beta chains derived from one specimen sequenced in a study of pediatric ulcerative colitis. Assay used: immunoSEQ multiplex PCR; TCRdb lists only in-frame clones, some missing. This sample yields over 9,000 clones, of which 80% to 90% are seen a single time; 7% belongs to the top ten. Sequences were obtained from blood. The receptors derive from a girl between 5 and 17 years old with moderate ulcerative colitis.

CDR3: CASSVEGATEAFF. CDR3 coding DNA: TGTGCCAGCAGTGTAGAGGGGGCGACTGAAGCTTTCTTT. J is TRBJ1-1 and V is TRBV2, with 7 bases lining up with TRBD1. The V gene's germline CDR1 is SNHLY and CDR2 FYNNEI. The V and J ends lost 4 bases and 5 bases, in that order; junction bases with no gene match: 4. This CDR3 spans 13 amino acids.

This clone was seen only once. The chain couples TRBV9 to TRBJ1-4; TRBD1 agrees at 7 bases. V shed 3 bases and J 4 bases; nucleotides not matched to a gene: 6. The CDR3 contains 15 residues. Germline V gene lookup returns CDR1 SGDLS and CDR2 YYNGEE. The CDR3 DNA reads as TGTGCCAGCAGCGACACAGGGGACCGTAATGAAAAACTGTTTTTT. This sequence encodes CASSDTGDRNEKLFF.

This clone has only one observation. The chain's CDR3 is CASSLTGTGDDTQYF. In DNA form, the CDR3 reads TGTGCCAGCTCACTAACCGGGACAGGGGACGATACGCAGTATTTT. This chain uses TRBV18 with TRBJ2-3, with 10 bases matching TRBD1. The V segment lost 4 bases and the J segment 6 bases; nucleotides outside the gene matches: 7. Germline CDR1 and CDR2: KGHSH and LQKENI. CDR3 size: 15 residues.

The CDR3 sequence is CASIGQGARGYTF. The CDR3 DNA sequence: TGTGCCAGTATAGGACAGGGGGCGCGGGGCTACACCTTC. This chain connects TRBV7-6 to TRBJ1-2; TRBD1 matches 11 bases. The CDR3 sequence is 13 residues long. CDR1 is SGHVS and CDR2 is FNYEAQ in the germline V gene. Trimming cost V 9 bases and J 8 bases; bases outside gene matches: 8.

The V and J genes are TRBV27 and TRBJ2-7; D might be TRBD2 (6 bases). The CDR3 totals 13 residues. V dropped 0 bases and J dropped 4 bases, with 7 bases sitting between them. Germline-derived CDR1 and CDR2 are MNHEY and SMNVEV (reference sequence). CDR3 protein: CASSLSEGYEQYF. DNA of the CDR3: TGTGCCAGCAGTTTATCGGAGGGTTACGAGCAGTACTTC.

The chain uses TRBV28 and TRBJ1-1; D gene ambiguous. The CDR3 runs to 13 residues. Germline values: CDR1 MDHEN, CDR2 SYDVKM. The V end lost 3 bases, the J end lost 2 bases, and 7 bases lay between the germline ends. CDR3 sequence reads: CASSLVKNTEAFF. CDR3 DNA sequence: TGTGCCAGCAGTTTGGTAAAAAACACTGAAGCTTTCTTT.

This clone is medium-sized (0.01 to 0.1%) within its sample. This chain connects TRBV27 to TRBJ1-5, with 8 positions matching TRBD1. V gave up 5 bases and J gave up 2 bases; unmatched junction bases: 2. The CDR3 runs to 14 residues. Germline CDR1 is MNHEY and CDR2 is SMNVEV (reference sequence). CDR3 protein: CASSPGQGNQPQHF. CDR3 DNA: TGTGCCAGCAGTCCGGGACAGGGCAATCAGCCCCAGCATTTT.

The chain recombines TRBV5-8 with TRBJ2-3; maybe TRBD2 (5 bases). The ends were cut back, 2 bases at V and 4 bases at J, with 8 bases in the middle. The CDR3 runs 13 residues. Germline CDR1 reads SGHTS; CDR2 reads YDEGEE. This CDR3 is CASSLREPDTQYF. The CDR3 bases are TGTGCCAGCAGCTTAAGGGAGCCAGATACGCAGTATTTT. The full variable domain, in which reference TRBV5-8 and TRBJ2-3 provide the parts outside the CDR3, is EAGVTQSPTHLIKTRGQQATLRCSPISGHTSVYWYQQALGLGLQFLLWYDEGEERNRGNFPPRFSGRQFPNYSSELNVNALELEDSALYLCASSLREPDTQYFGPGTRLTVL.

This chain links TRBV27 with TRBJ1-5, with no clear D. The germline CDR1 and CDR2 sequences are MNHEY and SMNVEV (reference sequence). Trimming pared 7 bases from V and 5 bases from J, leaving 30 bases between. The CDR3 spans 19 residues. The CDR3 DNA follows: TGTGCCAGCACCTCCCCCATCGACACTATCAATGGGCTTGATCAGCCCCAGCATTTT. This gives the protein CASTSPIDTINGLDQPQHF.

V usage is TRBV6-1 and J usage is TRBJ1-5; D unresolved. The CDR3 loop spans 17 amino acids. The V end was cut by 1 base, the J end by 0 bases, with 13 bases between. The germline V gene encodes CDR1 MNHNS and CDR2 SASEGT. The CDR3 loop is CASSEVRQVLSNQPQHF. The CDR3 nucleotides are TGTGCCAGCAGTGAAGTTCGGCAGGTACTTAGCAATCAGCCCCAGCATTTT.

In this sample, this clone turned up once. The chain joins TRBV10-3 to TRBJ2-3; 10 positions agree with TRBD2. Per germline, CDR1 ENHRY and CDR2 SYGVKD. This CDR3 is 14 amino acids long. V dropped 10 bases and J dropped 4; count of bases not matched to a gene: 8. As DNA, the CDR3 is TGTGCCACAAAGCGGGAGGGCCAGGCAGATACGCAGTATTTT. Translation gives CATKREGQADTQYF.

This chain connects TRBV6-1 to TRBJ2-3; TRBD2 aligns across 8 bases. The V gene's germline CDR1 is MNHNS and CDR2 SASEGT. This CDR3 comprises 14 residues. The trim removed 4 bases at V and 5 bases at J, leaving 5 bases unmatched. Here the CDR3 DNA reads TGTGCCAGCAGTGTTCAGCGGGAGTTAGATACGCAGTATTTT. Translating gives CASSVQRELDTQYF.

The V gene is TRBV14, the J gene TRBJ2-3; no firm D call. The V gene lost 4 bases and the J gene lost 2 bases, with 7 bases spanning the gap. This CDR3 has 13 residues. Germline V gene data show CDR1 as SGHDN and CDR2 as FVKESK. For the CDR3, the DNA is TGTGCCAGCAGCCCTATTATCACAGATACGCAGTATTTT. Translating gives CASSPIITDTQYF. Filled out from reference TRBV14 and TRBJ2-3, the complete variable domain reads EAGVTQFPSHSVIEKGQTVTLRCDPISGHDNLYWYRRVMGKEIKFLLHFVKESKQDESGMPNNRFLAERTGGTYSTLKVQPAELEDSGVYFCASSPIITDTQYFGPGTRLTVL.

J is TRBJ2-7 and V is TRBV5-1; D gene ambiguous. The CDR3 extends over 14 amino acids. Germline V gene lookup returns CDR1 SGHRS and CDR2 YFSETQ. V lost 2 bases, J lost 2 bases, and 11 bases lay in between. CDR3 coding DNA: TGCGCCAGCAGCTTTGGCAACGGTACCTACGAGCAGTACTTC. This sequence encodes CASSFGNGTYEQYF.

The V call is TRBV29-1, the J call TRBJ2-1, with a tentative D call TRBD1 (6 bases). The CDR3 contains 13 residues. The germline gives CDR1 SQVTM, CDR2 ANQGSEA. V was clipped by 4 bases and J by 7 bases, with 14 bases between them. This CDR3 is CSVAGQVGNEQFF. As DNA, the CDR3 is TGCAGCGTTGCGGGACAAGTTGGAAATGAGCAGTTCTTC.

In its sample, this clone was seen a few times. The chain combines TRBV5-4 with TRBJ1-1, with 7 positions matching TRBD1. Trimming took 4 bases from V and 3 from J; bases not matched to a gene: 3. The CDR3 extends over 13 amino acids. Germline CDR1 is SGHNT and CDR2 is YYREEE (reference sequence). The CDR3 DNA sequence: TGTGCCAGCAGCACTGGGACAGACACTGAAGCTTTCTTT. Translated: CASSTGTDTEAFF.

V gene TRBV11-2 combines with J gene TRBJ1-3; the D is unclear. CDR1 and CDR2 from the germline V gene are SGHAT and FQNNGV. This CDR3 is 15 amino acids long. Between the trimmed V and J ends, which lost 4 bases and 4 bases, there was a span of 14 bases. In DNA, the CDR3 is TGTGCCAGCAGCTCGAGGGAGGGTCGAGGAAACACCATATATTTT. It codes for CASSSREGRGNTIYF.

The J gene is TRBJ2-1, the V gene TRBV18, with D possibly being TRBD2 (5 bases). Trimming pared 3 bases from V and 0 bases from J, leaving 12 bases between. The CDR3 spans 16 residues. The V gene's germline CDR1 is KGHSH and CDR2 LQKENI. The CDR3 region has the DNA TGTGCCAGCTCACCTCTTACGGGGAGCTCCTACAATGAGCAGTTCTTC. Its translation is CASSPLTGSSYNEQFF.

The J gene is TRBJ2-7, the V gene TRBV6-5, with 7 bases that match TRBD2. Germline V lookup: CDR1 MNHEY, CDR2 SVGAGI. The CDR3 sequence is 14 residues long. The V gene end was trimmed by 2 bases and the J gene end by 5 bases; junction bases not matched to a gene: 6. CDR3 nucleotide sequence: TGTGCCAGCAGTTACCGGGCGGGAGCACACGAGCAGTACTTC. Its translation is CASSYRAGAHEQYF.

The CDR3 DNA follows: TGTGCCAGTAGTATTTACAGAAGCTCCTACAATGAGCAGTTCTTC. Protein: CASSIYRSSYNEQFF. V is TRBV19 and J is TRBJ2-1; D is ambiguous. Germline loops: CDR1 LNHDA, CDR2 SQIVND (reference sequence). Trimming left V 3 bases short and J 0 bases short, with 9 bases between. CDR3 length equals 15 residues.

The chain is built from TRBV2 and TRBJ2-1, with 9 bases that match TRBD1. V lost 4 bases to trimming and J lost 6 bases; unmatched junction nucleotides: 4. The CDR3 totals 14 residues. Germline CDR1 reads SNHLY; CDR2 reads FYNNEI. Written as DNA, the CDR3 is TGTGCCAGCAGTGCATGGACAGGGGTCAATGAGCAGTTCTTC. It codes for CASSAWTGVNEQFF.

This chain links TRBV11-2 with TRBJ1-5; no clear D gene. V was trimmed by 5 bases and J by 6 bases, leaving 11 bases between them. Germline V lookup: CDR1 SGHAT, CDR2 FQNNGV. This CDR3 has 13 residues. CDR3 amino acids: CASSKMRGQPQHF. The CDR3 nucleotides are TGTGCCAGCAGCAAGATGAGAGGTCAGCCCCAGCATTTT.

The J gene is TRBJ2-3, the V gene TRBV28, with D possibly matching TRBD1 (5 bases). Per the germline V gene, CDR1 is MDHEN and CDR2 is SYDVKM. The CDR3 extends over 14 amino acids. V was pared by 2 bases and J by 1 base, with 7 bases between. The CDR3 loop reads CASSLPGRTDTQYF. The CDR3, as DNA: TGTGCCAGCAGTTTACCAGGGCGCACAGATACGCAGTATTTT.

This chain uses TRBV28 with TRBJ2-5; 7 bases align to TRBD1. The CDR3 runs 16 residues. V gave up 5 bases and J gave up 5 bases; unmatched junction bases: 14. The germline gives CDR1 MDHEN, CDR2 SYDVKM. The CDR3 coding sequence is TGTGCCAGCAGTATGACAGGGCAACGAAAAAGGGAGACCCAGTACTTC. Encoded protein: CASSMTGQRKRETQYF.

This clone appeared a single time. V and J are TRBV6-6 and TRBJ1-2; maybe TRBD1 (6 bases). V lost 7 bases, J lost 7 bases, and 16 bases lay in between. The germline V gene encodes CDR1 MNHNY and CDR2 SVGAGI (reference sequence). This CDR3 contains 13 residues. The CDR3 sequence: CASTPSRGSGYTF. CDR3 nucleotide sequence: TGTGCCAGCACCCCGTCGAGGGGGTCTGGCTACACCTTC.

The V call is TRBV21-1, the J call TRBJ2-7; no DNA check was done on the table's D call, TRBD1. TRBV21-1 is shown as a pseudogene. There are 16 residues in the CDR3. In nucleotides, the CDR3 is TGTGCCAGCAGCGAACAGGGGTCTACTCCCCATTACGAGCAGTACTTC. Its translation: CASSEQGSTPHYEQYF.